The 15 T cell receptor beta chains given below trace back to one sample, sequenced in a study of T cells expressing NK-cell markers. Each CDR3 protein gets one entry in TCRdb, which reprocessed the 5' RACE reads and gives no DNA. The listing contains 440,000 or so distinct CDR3 sequences. Sequenced input: blood T cells: a sorted CD56 or NKG2C T cell subset, CD4+ or CD8+ T cells, or bulk PBMC T cells (not recorded which). All receptors derive from a woman aged 18-69 years in good health.

V gene TRBV5-1 combines with J gene TRBJ2-7; there is no DNA to check the TCRdb D call of TRBD1. CDR3 length equals 14 residues. Germline V lookup: CDR1 SGHRS, CDR2 YFSETQ. CDR3 amino acids: CASSSWTGSYEQYF. Full variable domain (missing parts from reference TRBV5-1 and TRBJ2-7): KAGVTQTPRYLIKTRGQQVTLSCSPISGHRSVSWYQQTPGQGLQFLFEYFSETQRNKGNFPGRFSGRQFSNSRSEMNVSTLELGDSALYLCASSSWTGSYEQYFGPGTRLTVT.

The rearrangement links TRBV5-1 to TRBJ2-5; the TCRdb call, TRBD2, lacks DNA for checking. The CDR3 runs 14 residues. Germline CDR1 and CDR2: SGHRS and YFSETQ. This chain's CDR3 is CASSSVPSGETQYF.

The rearrangement joins TRBV29-1 to TRBJ2-7; the D call of TRBD1 rests on TCRdb alone, since no DNA is present to check it. Germline V gives CDR1 SQVTM, CDR2 ANQGSEA. This CDR3 is 13 amino acids long. CDR3 region: CSVSGLSLYEQYF.

This CDR3 reads CASSRRTSGRSNEQFF. The rearrangement links TRBV4-3 to TRBJ2-1; absent DNA, TCRdb's TRBD2 call cannot be checked. Germline CDR1 and CDR2: LGHNA and YSLEER. CDR3 length equals 16 residues.

The chain links TRBV20-1 to TRBJ1-2; TCRdb names TRBD1, which stays unverified in the absence of DNA. The germline CDR1 and CDR2 sequences are DFQATT and SNEGSKA (reference sequence). The CDR3 is 13 residues long. CDR3 residues: CSAGAGSSYGYTF.

V and J are TRBV2 and TRBJ2-7; lacking DNA, the TRBD1 call made by TCRdb goes unchecked. Per the germline V gene, CDR1 is SNHLY and CDR2 is FYNNEI. This CDR3 region has 16 residues. The CDR3 loop is CASSRRDRRLSYEQYF.

This chain joins TRBV28 and TRBJ2-5. CDR3 length: 12 amino acids. Germline CDR1 and CDR2: MDHEN and SYDVKM. The chain's CDR3 is CASSSPKETQYF.

V usage is TRBV7-2 and J usage is TRBJ2-3; TCRdb selects TRBD2, and the lack of DNA leaves this call unchecked. Germline V gives CDR1 SGHTA, CDR2 FQGNSA. This CDR3 region has 18 residues. The CDR3 spells CASSLGLAGALPTDTQYF.

The chain is built from TRBV6-2 or TRBV6-3 and TRBJ2-3; checking the TCRdb D call of TRBD2 is not possible without DNA. CDR3 length equals 15 residues. Germline CDR1 MNHEY, CDR2 SVGEGT. The CDR3 loop is CASRGSGGGTDTQYF.

The V gene is TRBV12-3 or TRBV12-4, the J gene TRBJ2-3; as DNA is missing, the TRBD2 call by TCRdb cannot be tested. The CDR3 runs 17 residues. The CDR3 sequence: CASGRTSGAQIADTQYF.

The chain combines TRBV5-6 with TRBJ1-1; the D call from TCRdb, TRBD1, cannot be confirmed without DNA. CDR3 length: 14 residues. Germline V CDR1 and CDR2: SGHDT, YYEEEE. CDR3 amino acids: CASSNLGGFTEAFF.

The chain joins TRBV11-2 to TRBJ2-5; the TCRdb D gene call, TRBD2, has no DNA to confirm it. CDR3 length: 15 amino acids. Germline V gene lookup returns CDR1 SGHAT and CDR2 FQNNGV. The CDR3 protein is CASSLDAASRETQYF. Full variable domain (rest looked up from reference TRBV11-2 and TRBJ2-5): EAGVAQSPRYKIIEKRQSVAFWCNPISGHATLYWYQQILGQGPKLLIQFQNNGVVDDSQLPKDRFSAERLKGVDSTLKIQPAKLEDSAVYLCASSLDAASRETQYFGPGTRLLVL.

The chain combines TRBV12-3 or TRBV12-4 with TRBJ2-7; the TCRdb call, TRBD2, lacks DNA for checking. The CDR3 consists of 14 residues. The CDR3 region is CASRHSSGRGEQYF.

This chain connects TRBV15 to TRBJ1-6; TCRdb's D call, TRBD1, is unchecked because there is no DNA. Germline V gene sequence: CDR1 LNHNV, CDR2 YYDKDF (reference sequence). The CDR3 consists of 15 residues. CDR3 amino acids: CATSSAKGTAAPLHF.

V and J are TRBV5-1 and TRBJ1-6. CDR1 SGHRS and CDR2 YFSETQ come from the germline V gene. This CDR3 has 13 amino acids. CDR3: CASSWEHNSPLHF.